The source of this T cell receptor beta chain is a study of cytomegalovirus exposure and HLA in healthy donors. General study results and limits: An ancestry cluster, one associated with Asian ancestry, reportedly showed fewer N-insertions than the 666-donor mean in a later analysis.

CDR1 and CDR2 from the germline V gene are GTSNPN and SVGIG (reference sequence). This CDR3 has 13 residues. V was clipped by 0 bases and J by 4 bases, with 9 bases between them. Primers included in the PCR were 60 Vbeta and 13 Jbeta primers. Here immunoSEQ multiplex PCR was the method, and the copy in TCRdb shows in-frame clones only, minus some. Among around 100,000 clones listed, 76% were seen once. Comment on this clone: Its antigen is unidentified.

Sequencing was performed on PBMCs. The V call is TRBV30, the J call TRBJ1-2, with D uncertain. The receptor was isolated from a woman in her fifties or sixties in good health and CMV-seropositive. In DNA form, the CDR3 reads TGTGCCTGGAGTGTACAAAACAGCTATGGCTACACCTTC. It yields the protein CAWSVQNSYGYTF.